These 9 T cell receptor beta chains share one sample of origin, sequenced in a study of early T cells in non-severe SARS-CoV-2 infection. TCRdb independently ran MiXCR on the 5' RACE reads; one entry per CDR3 protein. The sample records 60,000 or so distinct CDR3 sequences, 10% to 15% being singletons. The source material was whole blood. These receptor sequences come from an adult who was a healthcare worker with PCR-confirmed SARS-CoV-2 infection or an uninfected control (not recorded which).

The genes are TRBV28 and TRBJ1-1; tentatively, D is TRBD1 (5 bases). The germline CDR1 and CDR2 sequences are MDHEN and SYDVKM. Trimming removed 8 bases from V and 11 bases from J, with 18 bases in between. The CDR3 contains 12 residues. The CDR3 region has the DNA TGTGCCAGCGTAAGCAGGGCTCTCTCGGCTTTCTTT. It codes for CASVSRALSAFF. The full variable domain, completed using reference TRBV28 and TRBJ1-1, is DVKVTQSSRYLVKRTGEKVFLECVQDMDHENMFWYRQDPGLGLRLIYFSYDVKMKEKGDIPEGYSVSREKKERFSLILESASTNQTSMYLCASVSRALSAFFGQGTRLTVV.

In its sample, this clonotype was seen many times. The chain is built from TRBV21-1 and TRBJ1-4; the table names TRBD1, a call not compared with the DNA. TRBV21-1 is a known pseudogene. The CDR3 runs to 19 residues. DNA of the CDR3: TGTGCCAGCAGCAAAGCCACCACAGGGGGCCTTTCAACTAATGAAAAACTGTTTTTT. Translated, it gives CASSKATTGGLSTNEKLFF.

This clonotype was observed at least ten times. The rearrangement uses TRBV29-1 and TRBJ2-1; TRBD2 agrees at 7 bases. V dropped 3 bases and J dropped 3; count of bases not matched to a gene: 5. The CDR3 sequence is 14 residues long. CDR1 and CDR2 from the germline V gene are SQVTM and ANQGSEA. The CDR3 nucleotides read TGCAGCGTTGAGCGGGAGAATGTCTACAATGAGCAGTTCTTC. Its protein is CSVERENVYNEQFF.

The V and J genes are TRBV11-2 and TRBJ2-1; 7 bases agree with TRBD2. The germline CDR1 and CDR2 sequences are SGHAT and FQNNGV. The CDR3 runs 15 residues. J lost 3 bases, V lost 2 bases, and 4 bases had no gene match. CDR3 coding DNA: TGTGCCAGCAGCTTATCGGCGGGAGTCTACAATGAGCAGTTCTTC. As protein: CASSLSAGVYNEQFF.

The sample holds many counts of this clonotype. The rearrangement joins TRBV10-2 to TRBJ1-1; TRBD1 matches at 8 bases. Germline assignment: CDR1 WSHSY and CDR2 SAAADI. The CDR3 has 15 amino acids. With 3 bases clipped from V and 0 bases from J, the junction kept 3 bases outside the gene matches. The CDR3 sequence is CASSDLDRVNTEAFF. In DNA form, the CDR3 reads TGCGCCAGCAGTGATTTGGACAGGGTGAACACTGAAGCTTTCTTT.

The table lists this clonotype with many counts. The chain couples TRBV29-1 to TRBJ2-5; possibly TRBD2 for D (6 bases). Germline V lookup: CDR1 SQVTM, CDR2 ANQGSEA. V shed 6 bases and J shed 3 bases, with 8 bases lying between them. CDR3 length equals 11 residues. CDR3 protein: CSVRGKETQYF. CDR3 coding DNA: TGCAGCGTGCGGGGAAAAGAGACCCAGTACTTC. The complete variable domain, with remaining parts taken from reference TRBV29-1 and TRBJ2-5, reads SAVISQKPSRDICQRGTSLTIQCQVDSQVTMMFWYRQQPGQSLTLIATANQGSEATYESGFVIDKFPISRPNLTFSTLTVSNMSPEDSSIYLCSVRGKETQYFGPGTRLLVL.

This clonotype was counted ten times or more. The gene calls are TRBV12-3 or TRBV12-4 and TRBJ1-6; D perhaps matches TRBD1 (5 bases). V lost 1 base, J lost 10 bases, and 11 bases lay in between. The CDR3 consists of 14 residues. The CDR3 reads CASSLGRVDSPLHF. The CDR3 nucleotides read TGTGCCAGCAGTTTAGGCAGGGTGGACTCACCCCTCCACTTT.

Concerning this clonotype: A much larger clone lies a single base off, so this may be a read error. J is TRBJ2-7 and V is TRBV14; 11 bases agree with TRBD2. Germline V lookup: CDR1 SGHDN, CDR2 FVKESK. This CDR3 has 16 amino acids. CDR3 in amino acids: CASSHGLAGSFYEQCF. CDR3 nucleotides: TGTGCCAGCAGCCACGGACTAGCGGGTTCGTTCTACGAGCAGTGCTTC.

This clonotype was seen repeatedly, ten times or more. This chain joins TRBV29-1 and TRBJ1-1; the D is unclear. This CDR3 has 13 residues. Germline V lookup: CDR1 SQVTM, CDR2 ANQGSEA. The V and J ends lost 3 bases and 4 bases respectively, with 12 bases between them. CDR3 sequence: CSVDKGRGTEAFF. CDR3 nucleotides: TGCAGCGTTGATAAGGGCCGGGGCACTGAAGCTTTCTTT.